These 23 T cell receptor beta chains originate from one sample sequenced in a study of T-cell reconstitution after alpha-beta-depleted transplantation in children. Molecular barcoding with unique molecular identifiers was used for the TCRbeta library. TCRdb fed the PCR reads into MiXCR, producing one record per CDR3 protein. The sample lists roughly 590,000 distinct CDR3 sequences; roughly 15% were seen once. The input for sequencing was PBMCs from the stem cell graft donor, taken from the stem cell graft. The receptor set was obtained from a human donor who donated a stem cell graft to a child with acute myeloid leukemia.

This clonotype has ten or more counts. Relative to the germline gene, one junction end is altered; a read error may explain this. This sequence joins TRBV5-1 and TRBJ1-4; D is perhaps TRBD1 (5 bases). CDR1 and CDR2 from the germline V gene are SGHRS and YFSETQ. This CDR3 region has 14 residues. In DNA, the CDR3 is TGTGCCAGCAGTTTTGGTCAGGGTAGTGAAAAACTGTTTTTT. Protein: CASSFGQGSEKLFF.

The rearrangement links TRBV20-1 to TRBJ2-2; D is uncertain. Trimming left V 2 bases short and J 3 bases short, with 7 bases between. The germline gives CDR1 DFQATT, CDR2 SNEGSKA (reference sequence). The CDR3 is made up of 13 amino acids. The CDR3 coding sequence is TGCAGTGCTAGAAACAGTTACACCGGGGAGCTGTTTTTT. Translation: CSARNSYTGELFF.

This clonotype was recorded a few times. The chain uses TRBV12-3 or TRBV12-4 and TRBJ2-1, with 12 positions matching TRBD1. The CDR3 contains 15 residues. J was trimmed by 4 bases and V by 7 bases; bases with no gene match: 5. The CDR3 region is CASTPGQGAYNEQFF. The CDR3 region has the DNA TGTGCCAGCACCCCGGGACAGGGGGCTTACAATGAGCAGTTCTTC.

The chain links TRBV12-3 or TRBV12-4 to TRBJ2-3, with D perhaps matching TRBD1 (6 bases). The CDR3 runs 13 residues. Trimming removed 6 bases at V and 6 bases at J, with 13 bases between. CDR3 nucleotides: TGTGCCAGCAGACCTGGGACATCCGATACGCAGTATTTT. This encodes CASRPGTSDTQYF.

This sequence joins TRBV24-1 and TRBJ1-1, with D maybe TRBD1 (6 bases). From germline, CDR1 is KGHDR and CDR2 SFDVKD. CDR3 size: 17 residues. The V end was cut by 3 bases, the J end by 1 base, with 17 bases between. In DNA form, the CDR3 reads TGTGCCACCAGTGATCAAACAGGGCGCCTTAAGAACACTGAAGCTTTCTTT. It specifies CATSDQTGRLKNTEAFF.

The chain combines TRBV24-1 with TRBJ2-7; no firm D call. The germline V and J ends were trimmed by 3 bases and 5 bases, with 10 bases remaining between them. This CDR3 has 13 residues. Looked up from germline, CDR1 is KGHDR and CDR2 is SFDVKD. CDR3 in DNA: TGTGCCACCAGTGATCCTGTTCGGGACGAGCAGTACTTC. Translating gives CATSDPVRDEQYF.

The chain uses TRBV7-9 and TRBJ2-7; the D is unclear. The germline V and J ends were trimmed by 0 bases and 2 bases, with 11 bases remaining between them. Germline CDR1 SEHNR, CDR2 FQNEAQ (reference sequence). The CDR3 runs 15 residues. Here the CDR3 reads CASSLAGQRPYEQYV. DNA for the CDR3: TGTGCCAGCAGCTTAGCCGGCCAGAGGCCCTACGAGCAGTACGTC.

The chain links TRBV6-1 to TRBJ1-1; D perhaps matches TRBD1 (6 bases). From germline, CDR1 is MNHNS and CDR2 SASEGT. The germline V and J ends were trimmed by 4 bases and 5 bases, with 14 bases remaining between them. This CDR3 region has 14 residues. The CDR3 sequence: CASSAQQGGTEAFF. The DNA for the CDR3 is TGTGCCAGCAGTGCTCAACAGGGAGGGACTGAAGCTTTCTTT.

This clonotype showed up just a few times. The CDR3 sequence is CSAREGTDNTEAFF. CDR3 in DNA: TGCAGTGCTAGAGAAGGGACAGATAACACTGAAGCTTTCTTT. The chain uses TRBV20-1 and TRBJ1-1, with 7 bases that match TRBD1. Germline V gene sequence: CDR1 DFQATT, CDR2 SNEGSKA (reference sequence). V trimming: 0 bases; J trimming: 2 bases; junction bases outside the gene matches: 3. The CDR3 has 14 residues.

This clonotype was detected ten times or more. This sequence joins TRBV20-1 and TRBJ2-7, with D unclear. The CDR3 contains 14 residues. V lost 6 bases and J 9 bases, leaving 24 bases between the germline ends. The germline V gene has CDR1 DFQATT and CDR2 SNEGSKA (reference sequence). CDR3 bases: TGCAGTGCCGGATCTGGACGGACCCCTACGGCGCAGTACTTC. Amino acids: CSAGSGRTPTAQYF.

The J gene is TRBJ1-1, the V gene TRBV2; D may be TRBD1 (6 bases). Germline V gene lookup returns CDR1 SNHLY and CDR2 FYNNEI. The CDR3 extends over 12 amino acids. V was shortened by 4 bases and J by 7 bases, with 10 bases between the two germline ends. The CDR3 region is CASSGQEIEAFF. The CDR3 bases are TGTGCCAGCAGTGGACAGGAGATTGAAGCTTTCTTT.

This clonotype was detected a few times. V usage is TRBV21-1 and J usage is TRBJ1-6. TRBV21-1 is a pseudogene segment. The CDR3 extends over 17 amino acids. As DNA, the CDR3 is TGTGCCAGCAGCAAAGTACCCGCCAGGGTGTGGAATTCACCCCTCCACTTT. Its protein product is CASSKVPARVWNSPLHF.

This clonotype was counted a few times. The chain employs TRBV10-2 and TRBJ2-4, with D hard to call. Germline CDR1 and CDR2: WSHSY and SAAADI. This CDR3 region has 15 residues. V was pared by 3 bases and J by 0 bases, with 9 bases between. CDR3 DNA: TGCGCCAGCAGTGAACCCGGGCTAGCCAAAAACATTCAGTACTTC. Translating it yields CASSEPGLAKNIQYF.

The chain is built from TRBV10-3 and TRBJ2-7, with 10 bases aligning to TRBD1. CDR1 is ENHRY, CDR2 SYGVKD, per germline. The J segment lost 2 bases and the V segment lost 2 bases, leaving 6 bases of the junction unmatched. The CDR3 extends over 16 amino acids. The CDR3 sequence: CAISEPDRGATYEQYF. CDR3 DNA sequence: TGTGCCATCAGTGAGCCGGACAGGGGGGCCACCTACGAGCAGTACTTC.

There are a few counts of this clonotype. The J gene is TRBJ2-7, the V gene TRBV12-3 or TRBV12-4; 8 bases map to TRBD1. The length of the CDR3 is 17 residues. J lost 4 bases, V lost 6 bases, and 17 bases had no gene match. CDR3: CASRQTGTGVGAYEQYF. DNA for the CDR3: TGTGCCAGCAGGCAAACCGGGACAGGCGTAGGGGCTTACGAGCAGTACTTC.

There are a few counts of this clonotype. The chain couples TRBV20-1 to TRBJ2-7; possible D gene TRBD2, 6 bases. The CDR3 is 15 amino acids. Germline-derived CDR1 and CDR2 are DFQATT and SNEGSKA (reference sequence). The V end lost 0 bases, the J end lost 8 bases, and 20 bases lay between the germline ends. The CDR3 spells CSARDGNSGSTQQYF. The CDR3 DNA reads TGCAGTGCTAGAGATGGGAATAGCGGTTCTACGCAGCAGTACTTC.

On this clonotype: Just one base apart from a much larger clone, this may be a read error. The chain has TRBV29-1 and TRBJ2-3; the D is unclear. Germline-derived CDR1 and CDR2 are SQVTM and ANQGSEA. The CDR3 is made up of 13 amino acids. The V end lost 4 bases, the J end lost 3 bases, and 11 bases lay between the germline ends. The CDR3 protein is CSVGERITDTQYF. The DNA for the CDR3 is TGCAGCGTTGGAGAACGGATAACAGATACGCAGTATTTT.

This clonotype showed up many times. This rearrangement joins TRBV6-5 to TRBJ1-2; no definite D call. CDR1 and CDR2 (germline): MNHEY, SVGAGI. Trimming shortened V by 2 bases and J by 3 bases, and 7 bases separated the two germline ends. The CDR3 has 13 amino acids. CDR3 residues: CASSYNSYYGYTF. The CDR3 DNA reads TGTGCCAGCAGTTACAACAGCTACTATGGCTACACCTTC.

In its sample, this clonotype was seen once. This CDR3 reads CASSWGTGEGMNTEAFF. DNA for the CDR3: TGTGCCAGCAGTTGGGGGACAGGGGAGGGCATGAACACTGAAGCTTTCTTT. V is TRBV6-5 and J is TRBJ1-1, with 10 bases aligning to TRBD1. The CDR3 has 17 amino acids. Germline CDR1 reads MNHEY; CDR2 reads SVGAGI. Trimming removed 4 bases from V and 0 bases from J; junction bases left unmatched: 8.

This clonotype was counted many times. The chain combines TRBV7-2 with TRBJ2-1, with D possibly being TRBD1 or TRBD2 (6 bases each). The V end lost 5 bases, the J end lost 2 bases, and 13 bases lay between the germline ends. This CDR3 is built from 15 residues. The germline V gene has CDR1 SGHTA and CDR2 FQGNSA. The CDR3 DNA sequence: TGTGCCAGCAGCCCCTTGGGGGGCACCTACAATGAGCAGTTCTTC. Its protein product is CASSPLGGTYNEQFF.

On this clonotype itself: Just one base apart from a much larger clone, this may be a read error. The chain combines TRBV7-3 with TRBJ2-5, with D possibly TRBD1 on 6 matching bases. The germline V and J ends were trimmed by 3 bases and 5 bases, with 13 bases remaining between them. Germline V gives CDR1 SGHTA, CDR2 FQGTGA. The CDR3 length is 14 residues. The CDR3 is CASSFTGCGETQYF. CDR3 nucleotides: TGTGCCAGCAGCTTCACAGGGTGCGGGGAGACCCAGTACTTC.

This clonotype turned up a few times. V and J are TRBV19 and TRBJ2-3; D remains unclear. The CDR3 is 11 amino acids. CDR1 is LNHDA and CDR2 is SQIVND in the germline V gene (reference sequence). Trimming pared 5 bases from V and 8 bases from J, leaving 8 bases between. CDR3 DNA: TGTGCCAGTAGTGACGTGGGTACGCAGTATTTT. Translation gives CASSDVGTQYF.

On this clonotype itself: The conserved closing phenylalanine or tryptophan is absent in this CDR3, likely reflecting a read error. The gene calls are TRBV27 and TRBJ2-3; 9 bases are shared with TRBD2. This CDR3 is 16 amino acids long. Germline assignment: CDR1 MNHEY and CDR2 SMNVEV (reference sequence). The junction had 3 bases not matched to a gene; V was cut back by 2 bases and J by 0 bases. DNA of the CDR3: TGTGCCAGCAGTTTAGGGACTAGCCCGAGCACAGATACGCAGTATGTT. Translation gives CASSLGTSPSTDTQYV.